Sequencing of this TCR beta chain was carried out in a study of PD-1 blockade in classical Hodgkin lymphoma (dated by TCRdb to the early 2020s). For context, the study as a whole: Nivolumab dosing was 3 mg/kg intravenously every 2 weeks, continuing until either disease progression or unacceptable toxicity. The study used TCR beta sequencing and CyTOF to define a peripheral blood immune signature of response to PD-1 blockade in classical Hodgkin lymphoma. What the work shows at the level of the full study, not this receptor alone: Baseline TCR diversity was reported to be lower in newly diagnosed patients than in healthy donors, and even lower in relapsed/refractory patients. A significant rise by C4D1 was seen in CD4+ but not CD8+ TCR diversity (p=0.0027 vs p=0.16), with the rise being most apparent in complete responders (p=0.02). The study covered only a single clinical trial cohort, and the causes of the repertoire differences, possibly disease activity or prior therapy, were still not defined. Trial patients with a complete response had baseline diversity similar to that of newly diagnosed patients, while partial responders and progressors had significantly lower diversity. Lower diversity was seen in patients whose nivolumab began less than 1 year after ASCT, and these patients were left out of later analyses so that immune reconstitution would not confound the results.

The Qiagen DNeasy kit was used to extract genomic DNA from unsorted PBMCs and from the negatively selected CD4+ and CD8+ fractions. TCR beta CDR3 regions were amplified by immunoSEQ multiplex PCR using primers annealing to V and J segments. A synthetic immune receptor repertoire was used to minimize amplification bias, and any residual bias was removed computationally once sequencing was done. The source study handled its data this way. Custom Python scripts were used to quantify repertoire diversity as the Shannon entropy index. Unsorted, CD4+ and CD8+ repertoires were analyzed separately, except for combined analyses in which CD4+ and CD8+ sequences were merged in silico. A clone counted as expanded when the clone's frequency after treatment rose at least 2-fold relative to C1D1, and clones undetected at baseline were given a pseudocount of 0.5. Singleton clones were defined as clones with 0 or 1 copy at C1D1, and non-singleton clones were defined as clones with 2 or more copies. By matching protein sequences in sorted samples from the same patient, clones expanded in unsorted samples were annotated as CD4+, CD8+ or unknown. Wilcoxon tests on paired samples were used to test changes in diversity from C1D1 to C4D1. TCRdb took over this immuneACCESS table, retaining in-frame rearrangements with V and J assigned. Such tables are incomplete; in checked studies, under half of the missing clones stem from an unresolved V gene, and the remainder is unexplained. V and J calls and clone size are as listed in that table; D and trimming were resolved from the DNA. A total of some 8,400 clones appear in this sample, about four fifths of them only once. The top ten constitute about 26% of the sample.

V loses 3 bases of germline sequence and J loses 7 bases, and the interval between the two ends is 8 bases. CDR1 and CDR2 (SGDLS, YYNGEE) derive from the germline V gene. Inclusive of the bounding cysteine and phenylalanine, the CDR3 is 13 residues long. Only the CDR3 region is kept as DNA, spanning 39 bases read in frame from base 1. The time point label, as the study defines it: cycle 4 day 1 (C4D1), after 6 weeks of nivolumab. Every trial patient had relapsed after autologous stem cell transplantation, and cohorts A, B and C differed in prior brentuximab vedotin exposure. Using a Miltenyi CD8+ T cell isolation kit, CD8+ T cells were purified from thawed PBMCs through magnetic negative selection. The trial cohort was composed of 55 to 65 patients with relapsed/refractory classical Hodgkin lymphoma, for whom complete response, partial response or progressive disease was recorded as best overall response. Trial patients were treated with single-agent nivolumab in the multi-cohort phase II CheckMate 205 trial. An independent review committee assessed best overall response using the 2007 International Working Group response criteria. Trial PBMCs were collected just before the start of nivolumab (C1D1) and during therapy at cycle 2 day 1 and cycle 4 day 1. Peripheral blood was collected in 8 mL Vacutainer Cell Preparation Tubes, from which PBMCs were isolated by centrifugation and then cryopreserved. Purified CD4+ and CD8+ fractions were generated only in cases for which an additional PBMC sample was available. Magnetically labelled cells were depleted on LS columns in a quadroMACS separator, and the flow-through was collected as the purified fraction.

Only a few counts were recorded for this clone. The antigen this receptor binds is unknown. It has no much larger one-base neighbor in the sample; base qualities were not kept. The specimen comprised CD8+ T cells from blood, sampled before the fourth cycle of nivolumab. The chain employs TRBV9 and TRBJ1-6; the D gene is unclear. This sequence was found in a human donor with classical Hodgkin lymphoma. The bases are TGTGCCAGCAGCGGATCCAAGAATTCACCCCTCCACTTT. Its protein is CASSGSKNSPLHF.